These 16 T cell receptor beta chains originate from one sample sequenced in a study of T cell responses to AZD1222 COVID-19 vaccine. This table comes from immunoSEQ multiplex PCR, and its TCRdb copy is limited to in-frame clones, with some not included. The table shows 200,000 to 250,000 clones, with approximately 94% occurring only once. This sample comprised peripheral blood, obtained 28 days after the second dose of the MenACWY control vaccine. Receptors were obtained from an adult who received the MenACWY meningococcal vaccine as a control.

The gene calls are TRBV28 and TRBJ2-1, with D possibly being TRBD2 (6 bases). The germline CDR1 and CDR2 sequences are MDHEN and SYDVKM. This CDR3 comprises 16 residues. The V gene lost 10 bases and the J gene lost 2 bases, with 21 bases spanning the gap. The CDR3 region is CAIHSLGGNTYNEQFF. The CDR3, as DNA: TGTGCCATACACTCCTTGGGCGGGAACACCTACAATGAGCAGTTCTTC.

The rearrangement links TRBV19 to TRBJ1-5; no definite D call. The CDR3 totals 14 residues. V shed 3 bases and J shed 6 bases, with 12 bases lying between them. Germline loops: CDR1 LNHDA, CDR2 SQIVND (reference sequence). The CDR3 DNA reads as TGTGCCAGTAGTATCATCGGGGAAGGTCAGCCCCAGCATTTT. The encoded protein is CASSIIGEGQPQHF.

The chain employs TRBV3-1 (or the pseudogene TRBV3-2) and TRBJ2-7; no reliable D call. The germline V gene encodes CDR1 LGHDT and CDR2 YNNKEL (reference sequence). The CDR3 consists of 13 residues. Between the trimmed V and J ends, which lost 4 bases and 1 base, there was a span of 8 bases. The CDR3 reads CASSPRLSYEQYF. CDR3 nucleotides: TGTGCCAGCAGCCCGCGACTTTCCTACGAGCAGTACTTC.

The chain combines TRBV6-2 or TRBV6-3 with TRBJ2-1; 8 positions match TRBD2. After removal of 6 bases from V and 8 bases from J, the junction contained 6 bases not matched to a gene. The CDR3 is 13 amino acids. Germline V gene data show CDR1 as MNHEY and CDR2 as SVGEGT. CDR3: CASSGGARYEQFF. The CDR3 DNA sequence: TGTGCCAGCAGCGGGGGGGCGAGGTATGAGCAGTTCTTC.

V and J are TRBV5-1 and TRBJ1-1; 12 nucleotides match TRBD1. Germline lookup yields CDR1 SGHRS and CDR2 YFSETQ. The CDR3 has 14 residues. The V segment lost 4 bases and the J segment 6 bases; nucleotides outside the gene matches: 4. CDR3 residues: CASSVGTGGSEAFF. The DNA of the CDR3 is TGCGCCAGCAGCGTAGGGACAGGGGGCTCTGAAGCTTTCTTT.

This chain uses TRBV27 with TRBJ2-1; D not resolved. Germline lookup yields CDR1 MNHEY and CDR2 SMNVEV (reference sequence). Trimming pared 5 bases from V and 4 bases from J, leaving 9 bases between. The CDR3 contains 13 residues. The CDR3 reads CASSVRKYNEQFF. CDR3 in DNA: TGTGCCAGCAGTGTCAGGAAGTACAATGAGCAGTTCTTC.

The chain carries TRBV28 and TRBJ1-2; D is undetermined. Trimming stripped 5 bases from V and 5 bases from J, with 12 bases between. The germline V gene has CDR1 MDHEN and CDR2 SYDVKM. CDR3 size: 13 residues. The DNA for the CDR3 is TGTGCCAGCAGTCCGACGGCAGGTTATGGCTACACCTTC. It translates to CASSPTAGYGYTF.

Written as DNA, the CDR3 is TGTGCCAGCAGTCTCCCGGGACTAGCGGGATCAGGTGAGCAGTTCTTC. Protein sequence: CASSLPGLAGSGEQFF. The rearrangement uses TRBV6-2 or TRBV6-3 and TRBJ2-1; TRBD2 matches at 13 bases. The CDR3 covers 16 residues. Germline loops: CDR1 MNHEY, CDR2 SVGEGT. Unmatched junction bases numbered 10, after V lost 5 bases and J lost 9 bases.

The rearrangement links TRBV3-1 (or the pseudogene TRBV3-2) to TRBJ2-1; 8 bases line up with TRBD2. The CDR3 runs 16 residues. Germline lookup yields CDR1 LGHDT and CDR2 YNNKEL (reference sequence). After removal of 1 base from V and 8 bases from J, the junction contained 10 bases not matched to a gene. CDR3: CASSQAPGLGGYEQFF. The CDR3 DNA reads TGTGCCAGCAGCCAAGCGCCGGGACTAGGTGGTTATGAGCAGTTCTTC.

The V and J genes are TRBV6-2 or TRBV6-3 and TRBJ1-1; 7 bases are shared with TRBD1. Trimming took 2 bases from V and 4 from J; bases not matched to a gene: 13. The CDR3 sequence is 17 residues long. The germline V gene has CDR1 MNHEY and CDR2 SVGEGT. CDR3 in amino acids: CASSYTRQGWGGTEAFF. Here the CDR3 DNA reads TGTGCCAGCAGTTACACCCGACAGGGATGGGGGGGCACTGAAGCTTTCTTT.

The chain is built from TRBV30 and TRBJ2-7; no definite D call. CDR3 length: 12 residues. In germline, CDR1 is GTSNPN, CDR2 SVGIG (reference sequence). Trimming removed 2 bases at V and 5 bases at J, with 10 bases between. The CDR3 region is CAWSPTSDEQYF. The CDR3 DNA is TGTGCCTGGAGTCCGACGTCCGACGAGCAGTACTTC.

This chain links TRBV28 with TRBJ1-3, with a tentative D call TRBD1 (5 bases). V lost 5 bases, J lost 0 bases, and 17 bases lay in between. Germline V lookup: CDR1 MDHEN, CDR2 SYDVKM. The CDR3 runs to 17 residues. DNA for the CDR3: TGTGCCAGCAGTCCGCGACGGGGGGTTTACTCTGGAAACACCATATATTTT. This translates into CASSPRRGVYSGNTIYF.

This rearrangement joins TRBV3-1 (or the pseudogene TRBV3-2) to TRBJ1-4; D gene uncertain. CDR1 is LGHDT, CDR2 YNNKEL, per germline (reference sequence). Trimming took 4 bases from V and 6 from J, leaving 12 bases between them. CDR3 size: 14 residues. DNA for the CDR3: TGTGCCAGCAGCCCTATGGGAGCGGATGAAAAACTGTTTTTT. This encodes CASSPMGADEKLFF.

The V gene is TRBV15, the J gene TRBJ2-3; D assignment may be TRBD1 or TRBD2 (5 bases each). V was clipped by 5 bases and J by 2 bases, with 14 bases between them. Germline CDR1 reads LNHNV; CDR2 reads YYDKDF (reference sequence). CDR3 length equals 15 residues. DNA of the CDR3: TGTGCCACCAGCGAGAGGGGATGGGACACAGATACGCAGTATTTT. It encodes CATSERGWDTDTQYF.

This chain uses TRBV30 with TRBJ2-3; 9 positions agree with TRBD2. There are 13 residues in the CDR3. Germline V gives CDR1 GTSNPN, CDR2 SVGIG (reference sequence). Trimming took 8 bases from V and 0 from J; bases not matched to a gene: 3. The CDR3 reads CAHSGSSTDTQYF. CDR3 nucleotide sequence: TGTGCCCATAGCGGGAGTAGCACAGATACGCAGTATTTT.

V is TRBV27 and J is TRBJ2-3; TRBD1 is a possible D gene (6 bases). The CDR3 spans 13 residues. In germline, CDR1 is MNHEY, CDR2 SMNVEV (reference sequence). The ends were cut back, 8 bases at V and 3 bases at J, with 12 bases in the middle. The CDR3 DNA is TGTGCCAGCGGGACACCCTCGACAGATACGCAGTATTTT. This gives the protein CASGTPSTDTQYF.